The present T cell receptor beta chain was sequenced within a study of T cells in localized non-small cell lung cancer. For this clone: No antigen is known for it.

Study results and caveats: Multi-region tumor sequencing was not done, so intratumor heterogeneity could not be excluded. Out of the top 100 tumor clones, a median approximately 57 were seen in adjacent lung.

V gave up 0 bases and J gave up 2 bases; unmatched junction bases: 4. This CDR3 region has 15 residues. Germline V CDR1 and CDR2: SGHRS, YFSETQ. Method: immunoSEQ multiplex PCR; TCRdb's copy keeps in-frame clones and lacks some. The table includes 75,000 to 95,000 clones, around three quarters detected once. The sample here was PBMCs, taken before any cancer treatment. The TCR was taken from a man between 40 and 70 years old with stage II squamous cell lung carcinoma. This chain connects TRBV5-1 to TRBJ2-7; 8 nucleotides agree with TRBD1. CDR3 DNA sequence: TGCGCCAGCAGCTTGGGAGGACAGGGAACCTACGAGCAGTACTTC. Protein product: CASSLGGQGTYEQYF.